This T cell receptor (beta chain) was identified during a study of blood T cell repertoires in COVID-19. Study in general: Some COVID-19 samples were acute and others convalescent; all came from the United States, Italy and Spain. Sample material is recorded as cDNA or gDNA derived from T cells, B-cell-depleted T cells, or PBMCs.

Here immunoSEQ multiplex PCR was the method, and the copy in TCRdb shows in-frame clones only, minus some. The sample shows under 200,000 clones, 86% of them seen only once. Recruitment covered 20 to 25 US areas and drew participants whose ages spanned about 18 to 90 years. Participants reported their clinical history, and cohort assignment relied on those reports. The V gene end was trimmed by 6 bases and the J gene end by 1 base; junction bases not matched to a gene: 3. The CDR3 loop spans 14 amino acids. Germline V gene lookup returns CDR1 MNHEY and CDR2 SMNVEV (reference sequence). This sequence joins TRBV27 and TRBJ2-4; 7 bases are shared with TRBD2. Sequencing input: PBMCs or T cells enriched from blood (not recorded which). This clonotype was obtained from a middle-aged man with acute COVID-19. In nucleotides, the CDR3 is TGTGCCAGCAGCCCCGGGGGGGCCAAAAACATTCAGTACTTC. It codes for CASSPGGAKNIQYF.